This T cell receptor beta chain was obtained from a study of blood T cell repertoires in COVID-19. Study details: Spain, Italy and the United States supplied samples that represented acute and convalescent COVID-19. The analysed material was cDNA or gDNA that came from T cells, B-cell-depleted T cells, or PBMCs.

The germline CDR1 and CDR2 sequences are MNHEY and SVGAGI. The CDR3 extends over 15 amino acids. Trimming pared 2 bases from V and 9 bases from J, leaving 17 bases between. In the authors' methods: Counts of nucleated cells, estimated from reference gene primer amplification, were obtained. Only in-frame clones appear in the TCRdb table, and some are missing; sequencing was by immunoSEQ multiplex PCR. V, J and clone size are those of that table, while D and trimming were read from the DNA. Altogether a few hundred thousand clones are present, roughly nine tenths being singletons, with the ten largest covering 2.2%.

This TCR came from a woman aged 50 to 60 with acute or convalescent COVID-19. The chain joins TRBV6-5 to TRBJ2-1; D perhaps matches TRBD2 (6 bases). Input material: peripheral blood. CDR3 protein: CASSYVGLPGGEQFF. The CDR3 DNA reads as TGTGCCAGCAGTTACGTGGGCCTTCCCGGGGGTGAGCAGTTCTTC.